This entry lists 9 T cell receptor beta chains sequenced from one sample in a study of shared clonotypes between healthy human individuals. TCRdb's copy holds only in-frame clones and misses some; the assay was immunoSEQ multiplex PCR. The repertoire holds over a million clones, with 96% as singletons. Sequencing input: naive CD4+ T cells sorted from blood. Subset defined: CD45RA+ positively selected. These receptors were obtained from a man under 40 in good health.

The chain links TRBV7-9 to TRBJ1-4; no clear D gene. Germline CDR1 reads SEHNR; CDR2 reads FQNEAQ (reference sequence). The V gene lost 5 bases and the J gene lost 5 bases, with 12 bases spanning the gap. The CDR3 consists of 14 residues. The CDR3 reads CASSQKALNEKLFF. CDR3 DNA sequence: TGTGCCAGCAGCCAAAAAGCCCTGAATGAAAAACTGTTTTTT.

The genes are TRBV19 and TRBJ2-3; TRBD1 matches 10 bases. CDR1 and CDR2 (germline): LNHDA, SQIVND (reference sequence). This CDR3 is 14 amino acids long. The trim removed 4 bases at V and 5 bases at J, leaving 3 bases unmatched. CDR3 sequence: CASSRQGAVDTQYF. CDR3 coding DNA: TGTGCCAGTAGTAGACAGGGGGCGGTAGATACGCAGTATTTT.

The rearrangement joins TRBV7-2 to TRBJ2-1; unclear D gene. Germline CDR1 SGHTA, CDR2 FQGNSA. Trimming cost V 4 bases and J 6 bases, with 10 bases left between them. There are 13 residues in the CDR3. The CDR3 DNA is TGTGCCAGCAGCTCATCGGACGGCAATGAGCAGTTCTTC. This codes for CASSSSDGNEQFF. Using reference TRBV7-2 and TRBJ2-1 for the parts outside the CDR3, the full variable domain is GAGVSQSPSNKVTEKGKDVELRCDPISGHTALYWYRQSLGQGLEFLIYFQGNSAPDKSGLPSDRFSAERTGGSVSTLTIQRTQQEDSAVYLCASSSSDGNEQFFGPGTRLTVL.

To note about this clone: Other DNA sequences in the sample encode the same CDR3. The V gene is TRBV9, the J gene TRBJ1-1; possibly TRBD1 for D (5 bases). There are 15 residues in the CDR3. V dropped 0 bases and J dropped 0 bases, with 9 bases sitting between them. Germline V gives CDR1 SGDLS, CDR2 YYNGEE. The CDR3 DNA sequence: TGTGCCAGCAGCGTAGCGCAGGGTCTGAACACTGAAGCTTTCTTT. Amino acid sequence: CASSVAQGLNTEAFF.

The CDR3 reads CAIRPPQGGTQYF. Here the CDR3 DNA reads TGTGCCATCAGACCCCCCCAGGGGGGGACCCAGTACTTC. The chain carries TRBV10-3 and TRBJ2-5; the D gene is possibly TRBD1 (7 bases). CDR3 length equals 13 residues. Looked up from germline, CDR1 is ENHRY and CDR2 is SYGVKD. The germline V and J ends were trimmed by 6 bases and 7 bases, with 15 bases remaining between them.

In DNA form, the CDR3 reads TGTGCCAGCAGTCTAAGGGAACAGACGACCGGGGAGCTGTTTTTT. Translation: CASSLREQTTGELFF. The chain links TRBV7-2 to TRBJ2-2; D gene ambiguous. V gave up 6 bases and J gave up 5 bases, with 16 bases separating them. The CDR3 is 15 amino acids. Germline V gene lookup returns CDR1 SGHTA and CDR2 FQGNSA.

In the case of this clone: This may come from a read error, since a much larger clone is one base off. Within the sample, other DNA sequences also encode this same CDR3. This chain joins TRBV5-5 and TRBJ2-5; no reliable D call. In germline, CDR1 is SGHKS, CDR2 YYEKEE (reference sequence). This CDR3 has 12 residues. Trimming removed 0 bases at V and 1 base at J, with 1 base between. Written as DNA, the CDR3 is TGTGCCAGCAGCTTGGCCCAAGAGACCCAGTACTTC. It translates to CASSLAQETQYF.

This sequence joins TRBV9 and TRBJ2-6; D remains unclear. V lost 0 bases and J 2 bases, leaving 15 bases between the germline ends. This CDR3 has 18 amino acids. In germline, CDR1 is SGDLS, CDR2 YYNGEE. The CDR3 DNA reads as TGTGCCAGCAGCGTAGGAACTTCCCGGAGTACTGGGGCCAACGTCCTGACTTTC. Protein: CASSVGTSRSTGANVLTF.

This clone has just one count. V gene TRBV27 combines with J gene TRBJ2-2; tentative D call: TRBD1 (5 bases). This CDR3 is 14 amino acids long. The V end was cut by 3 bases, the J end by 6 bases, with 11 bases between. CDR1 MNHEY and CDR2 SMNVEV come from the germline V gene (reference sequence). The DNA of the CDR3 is TGTGCCAGCAGTTTGGGGCTCTTGGCCGGGGAGCTGTTTTTT. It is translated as CASSLGLLAGELFF.